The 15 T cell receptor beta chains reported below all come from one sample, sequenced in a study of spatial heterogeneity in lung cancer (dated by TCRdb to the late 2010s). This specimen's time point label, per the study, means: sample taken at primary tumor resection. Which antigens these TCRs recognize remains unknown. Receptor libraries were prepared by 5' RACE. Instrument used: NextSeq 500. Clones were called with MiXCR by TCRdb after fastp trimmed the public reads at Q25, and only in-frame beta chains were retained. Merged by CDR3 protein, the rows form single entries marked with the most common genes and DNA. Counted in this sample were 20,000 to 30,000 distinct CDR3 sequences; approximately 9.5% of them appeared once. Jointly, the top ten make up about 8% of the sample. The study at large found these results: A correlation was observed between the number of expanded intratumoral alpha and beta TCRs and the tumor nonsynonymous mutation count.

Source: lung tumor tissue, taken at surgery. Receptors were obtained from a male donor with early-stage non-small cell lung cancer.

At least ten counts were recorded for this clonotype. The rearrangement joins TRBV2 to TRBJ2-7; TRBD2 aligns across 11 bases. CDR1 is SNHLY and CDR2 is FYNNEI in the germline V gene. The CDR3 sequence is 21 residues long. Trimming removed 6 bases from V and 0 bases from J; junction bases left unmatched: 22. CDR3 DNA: TGTGCCAGCAGGGGGGGGAGACGGACTAGCGGGTCACCCGTATACTCCTACGAGCAGTACTTC. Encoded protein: CASRGGRRTSGSPVYSYEQYF.

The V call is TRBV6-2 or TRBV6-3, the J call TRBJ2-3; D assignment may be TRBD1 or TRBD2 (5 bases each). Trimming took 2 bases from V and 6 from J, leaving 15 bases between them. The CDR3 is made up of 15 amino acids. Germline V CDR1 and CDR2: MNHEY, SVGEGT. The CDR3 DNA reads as TGTGCCAGCAGTTACGCTCCAATAGGGGAGGATACGCAGTATTTT. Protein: CASSYAPIGEDTQYF.

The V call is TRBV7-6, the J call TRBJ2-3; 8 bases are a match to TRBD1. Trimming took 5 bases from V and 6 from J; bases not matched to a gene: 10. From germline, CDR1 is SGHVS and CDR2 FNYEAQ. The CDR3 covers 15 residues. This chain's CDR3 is CASSTSGTGGDTQYF. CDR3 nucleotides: TGTGCCAGCAGCACGTCCGGGACAGGTGGCGATACGCAGTATTTT.

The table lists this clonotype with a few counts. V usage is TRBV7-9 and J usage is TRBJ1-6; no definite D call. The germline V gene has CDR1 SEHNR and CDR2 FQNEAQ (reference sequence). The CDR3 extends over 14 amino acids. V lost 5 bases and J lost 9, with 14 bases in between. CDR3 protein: CASSPEYSGSPLHF. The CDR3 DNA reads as TGTGCCAGCAGCCCCGAGTACTCAGGTTCACCCCTCCACTTT.

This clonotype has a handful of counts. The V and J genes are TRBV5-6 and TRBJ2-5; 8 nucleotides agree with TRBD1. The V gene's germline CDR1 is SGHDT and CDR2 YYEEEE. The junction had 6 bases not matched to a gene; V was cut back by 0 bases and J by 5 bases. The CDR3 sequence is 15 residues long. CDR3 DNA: TGTGCCAGCAGCTTGGCCAGGACAGGGAAGGAGACCCAGTACTTC. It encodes CASSLARTGKETQYF.

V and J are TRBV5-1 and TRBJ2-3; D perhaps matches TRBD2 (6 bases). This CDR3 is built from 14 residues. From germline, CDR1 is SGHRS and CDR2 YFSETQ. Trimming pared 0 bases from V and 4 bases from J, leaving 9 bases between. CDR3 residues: CASSLAGEADTQYF. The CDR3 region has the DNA TGCGCCAGCAGCTTGGCGGGAGAGGCAGATACGCAGTATTTT.

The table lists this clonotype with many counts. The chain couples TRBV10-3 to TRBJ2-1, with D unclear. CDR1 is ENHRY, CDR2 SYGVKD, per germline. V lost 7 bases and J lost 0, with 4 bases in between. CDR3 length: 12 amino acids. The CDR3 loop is CAIMGSYNEQFF. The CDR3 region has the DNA TGTGCCATCATGGGCTCCTACAATGAGCAGTTCTTC.

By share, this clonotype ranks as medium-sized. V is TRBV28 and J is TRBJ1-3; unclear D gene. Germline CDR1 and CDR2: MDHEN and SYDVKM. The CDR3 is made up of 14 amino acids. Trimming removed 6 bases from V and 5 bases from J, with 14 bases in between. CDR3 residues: CASRTARQRNTIYF. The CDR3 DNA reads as TGTGCCAGCAGAACAGCTCGACAAAGAAACACCATATATTTT.

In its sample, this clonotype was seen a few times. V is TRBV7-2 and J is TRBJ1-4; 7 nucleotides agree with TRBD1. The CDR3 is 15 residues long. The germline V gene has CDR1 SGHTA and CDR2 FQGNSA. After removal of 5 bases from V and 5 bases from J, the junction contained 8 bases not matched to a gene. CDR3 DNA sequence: TGTGCCAGCAGCCCCGGACAGGCGATAAATGAAAAACTGTTTTTT. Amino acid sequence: CASSPGQAINEKLFF.

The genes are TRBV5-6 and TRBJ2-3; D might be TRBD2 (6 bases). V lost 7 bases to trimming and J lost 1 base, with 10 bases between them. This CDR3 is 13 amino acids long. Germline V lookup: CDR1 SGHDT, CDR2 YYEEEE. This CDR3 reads CASVSSGTDTQYF. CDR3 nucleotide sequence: TGTGCCAGCGTATCTAGCGGCACAGATACGCAGTATTTT.

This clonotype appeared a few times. CDR3: CASTQQGAYEQYF. CDR3 coding DNA: TGTGCCAGCACTCAACAGGGGGCATACGAGCAGTACTTC. V is TRBV28 and J is TRBJ2-7; 9 nucleotides align to TRBD1. This CDR3 has 13 amino acids. CDR1 MDHEN and CDR2 SYDVKM come from the germline V gene. With 7 bases clipped from V and 4 bases from J, the junction kept 5 bases outside the gene matches.

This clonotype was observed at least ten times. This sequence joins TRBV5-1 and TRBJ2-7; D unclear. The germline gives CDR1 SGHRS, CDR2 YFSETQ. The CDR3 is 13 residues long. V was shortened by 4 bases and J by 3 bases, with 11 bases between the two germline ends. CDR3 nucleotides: TGCGCCAGCAGCCCCACGACCTTCTACGAGCAGTACTTC. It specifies CASSPTTFYEQYF.

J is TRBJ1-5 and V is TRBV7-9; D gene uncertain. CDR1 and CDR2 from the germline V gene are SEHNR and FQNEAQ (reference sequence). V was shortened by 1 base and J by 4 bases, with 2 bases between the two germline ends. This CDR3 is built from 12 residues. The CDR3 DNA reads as TGTGCCAGCAGCTTAGGGAATCAGCCCCAGCATTTT. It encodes CASSLGNQPQHF.

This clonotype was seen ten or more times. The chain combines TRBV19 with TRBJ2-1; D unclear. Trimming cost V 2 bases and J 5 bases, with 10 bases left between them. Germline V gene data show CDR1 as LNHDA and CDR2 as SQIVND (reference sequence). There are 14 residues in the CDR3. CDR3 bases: TGTGCCAGTAGTATACCCTCTGCAGACAATGAGCAGTTCTTC. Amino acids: CASSIPSADNEQFF.

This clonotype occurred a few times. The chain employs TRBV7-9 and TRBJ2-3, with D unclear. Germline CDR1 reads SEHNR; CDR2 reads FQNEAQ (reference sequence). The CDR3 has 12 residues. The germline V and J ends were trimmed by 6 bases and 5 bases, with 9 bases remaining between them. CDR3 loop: CASRASGDTQYF. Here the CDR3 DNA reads TGTGCCAGCAGAGCCTCGGGAGATACGCAGTATTTT. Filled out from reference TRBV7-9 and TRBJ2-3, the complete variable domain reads DTGVSQNPRHKITKRGQNVTFRCDPISEHNRLYWYRQTLGQGPEFLTYFQNEAQLEKSRLLSDRFSAERPKGSFSTLEIQRTEQGDSAMYLCASRASGDTQYFGPGTRLTVL.